This T cell receptor (beta chain) appears in the sequencing data of a study of blood T cell repertoires in COVID-19. For the study at large: COVID-19 samples, acute and convalescent, were from the United States, Italy and Spain.

This clone came up once. Germline loops: CDR1 LNHDA, CDR2 SQIVND (reference sequence). The CDR3 contains 13 residues. V lost 9 bases, J lost 6 bases, and 15 bases lay in between. Sequenced by immunoSEQ multiplex PCR; TCRdb stores in-frame clones only, minus some. The sample shows around 230,000 clones, roughly nine tenths of them seen only once. Sequenced input: peripheral blood. This sequence joins TRBV19 and TRBJ1-3, with a tentative D call TRBD1 (6 bases). The source is a man aged 40-49 years with acute or convalescent COVID-19. This CDR3 reads CASLDSAINTIYF. The CDR3 region has the DNA TGTGCCAGCTTGGACAGCGCCATAAACACCATATATTTT. The full variable domain, with the rest looked up from reference TRBV19 and TRBJ1-3, is DGGITQSPKYLFRKEGQNVTLSCEQNLNHDAMYWYRQDPGQGLRLIYYSQIVNDFQKGDIAEGYSVSREKKESFPLTVTSAQKNPTAFYLCASLDSAINTIYFGEGSWLTVV.